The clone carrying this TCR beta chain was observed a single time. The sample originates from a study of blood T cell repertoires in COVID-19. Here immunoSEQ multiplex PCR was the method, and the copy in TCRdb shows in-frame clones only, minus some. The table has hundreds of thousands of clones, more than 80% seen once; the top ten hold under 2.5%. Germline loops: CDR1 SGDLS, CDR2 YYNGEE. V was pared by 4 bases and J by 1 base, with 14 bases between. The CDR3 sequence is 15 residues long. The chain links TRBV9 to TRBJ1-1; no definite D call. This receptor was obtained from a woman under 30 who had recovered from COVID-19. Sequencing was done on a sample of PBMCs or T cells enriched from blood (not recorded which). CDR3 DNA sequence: TGTGCCAGCAGCATTCATTCCCCGGGGAACACTGAAGCTTTCTTT. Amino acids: CASSIHSPGNTEAFF.